This passage covers 27 T cell receptor beta chains from one sample sequenced in a study of cytomegalovirus exposure and HLA in healthy donors. The study ran its PCR with 60 Vbeta and 13 Jbeta primers. Only in-frame clones appear in the TCRdb table, and some are missing; sequencing was by immunoSEQ multiplex PCR. The data show 120,000 to 150,000 clones, with roughly four fifths seen just once and 4.9% held by the top ten. Sequencing was done on a sample of PBMCs. These receptors were obtained from a woman aged 50 to 60 in good health and CMV-seronegative.

The chain is built from TRBV29-1 and TRBJ2-7; a weak D match, TRBD1 (6 bases). The CDR3 is 11 amino acids. Germline V gives CDR1 SQVTM, CDR2 ANQGSEA. Trimming removed 6 bases from V and 2 bases from J, with 8 bases in between. The CDR3 coding sequence is TGCAGCGTACAGGGAGCCTACGAGCAGTACTTC. Translated: CSVQGAYEQYF.

V usage is TRBV7-9 and J usage is TRBJ2-1, with TRBD1 matching over 7 bases. This CDR3 is built from 15 residues. The J segment lost 8 bases and the V segment lost 7 bases, leaving 14 bases of the junction unmatched. Germline CDR1 SEHNR, CDR2 FQNEAQ (reference sequence). The CDR3 coding sequence is TGTGCCAGCATCCCGTCCCGGCTAGGGGGCGATGAGCAGTTCTTC. It encodes CASIPSRLGGDEQFF.

The chain carries TRBV4-3 and TRBJ2-3; 8 bases align to TRBD2. V dropped 4 bases and J dropped 1; count of bases not matched to a gene: 1. The CDR3 runs 14 residues. The germline V gene has CDR1 LGHNA and CDR2 YSLEER. In nucleotides, the CDR3 is TGCGCCAGCAGCCTTAGCGGGGGCACAGATACGCAGTATTTT. Translation: CASSLSGGTDTQYF.

The rearrangement uses TRBV10-2 and TRBJ1-5, with unresolved D. The CDR3 sequence is 14 residues long. The ends were cut back, 5 bases at V and 0 bases at J, with 8 bases in the middle. Germline loops: CDR1 WSHSY, CDR2 SAAADI. This CDR3 reads CASSSIDSNQPQHF. As DNA, the CDR3 is TGCGCCAGCAGTTCAATAGATAGCAATCAGCCCCAGCATTTT.

The table lists this clone with a count of one. The chain combines TRBV2 with TRBJ2-7, with TRBD2 matching over 8 bases. CDR3 length: 14 residues. The V gene end was trimmed by 3 bases and the J gene end by 6 bases; junction bases not matched to a gene: 7. Germline CDR1 and CDR2: SNHLY and FYNNEI. CDR3 in amino acids: CASSEDSGVSEQYF. In DNA form, the CDR3 reads TGTGCCAGCAGTGAGGATAGCGGGGTTAGCGAGCAGTACTTC.

The chain links TRBV9 to TRBJ1-1; TRBD1 is a possible D gene (6 bases). Deletions cut 0 bases from V and 5 bases from J, with 14 bases between. Germline V lookup: CDR1 SGDLS, CDR2 YYNGEE. This CDR3 is 15 amino acids long. This CDR3 reads CASSVGGGLITEAFF. DNA of the CDR3: TGTGCCAGCAGCGTAGGCGGGGGCTTGATTACTGAAGCTTTCTTT.

The genes are TRBV27 and TRBJ1-6; 9 bases line up with TRBD1. V was clipped by 2 bases and J by 10 bases; unmatched bases: 12. The CDR3 loop spans 17 amino acids. Germline assignment: CDR1 MNHEY and CDR2 SMNVEV (reference sequence). CDR3 in DNA: TGTGCCAGCAGTTTAGCAATTCGGACAGGGGAACAGTCACCCCTCCACTTT. It is translated as CASSLAIRTGEQSPLHF.

This clone showed up just a few times. The chain joins TRBV28 to TRBJ1-1; D gene uncertain. The germline V gene has CDR1 MDHEN and CDR2 SYDVKM. The CDR3 sequence is 12 residues long. Trimming shortened V by 6 bases and J by 11 bases, and 16 bases separated the two germline ends. In nucleotides, the CDR3 is TGTGCCAGCAGCGTTAGCGGGCCGGCTGCTTTCTTT. Protein: CASSVSGPAAFF.

The table lists this clone with a few counts. The chain combines TRBV10-3 with TRBJ1-2, with D unresolved. The CDR3 is 12 residues long. V was pared by 2 bases and J by 10 bases, with 11 bases between. Germline V gives CDR1 ENHRY, CDR2 SYGVKD. The CDR3 nucleotides are TGTGCCATCAGTGAGCCGACCGGGGACTACACCTTC. Its protein product is CAISEPTGDYTF.

V usage is TRBV19 and J usage is TRBJ2-5; D is possibly TRBD2 (5 bases). The ends were cut back, 1 base at V and 5 bases at J, with 5 bases in the middle. Germline CDR1 and CDR2: LNHDA and SQIVND (reference sequence). This CDR3 region has 12 residues. The DNA of the CDR3 is TGTGCCAGTAGTATAGCGGGGGAGACCCAGTACTTC. Its translation is CASSIAGETQYF. The full variable domain, with the rest looked up from reference TRBV19 and TRBJ2-5, is DGGITQSPKYLFRKEGQNVTLSCEQNLNHDAMYWYRQDPGQGLRLIYYSQIVNDFQKGDIAEGYSVSREKKESFPLTVTSAQKNPTAFYLCASSIAGETQYFGPGTRLLVL.

The V and J genes are TRBV29-1 and TRBJ2-3, with 12 bases fitting TRBD2. J gave up 2 bases and V 8 bases, and 11 bases lay outside the gene matches. CDR1 is SQVTM, CDR2 ANQGSEA, per germline. The CDR3 is 16 residues long. The CDR3 sequence is CSITGLAGLLTDTQYF. CDR3 DNA sequence: TGCAGCATAACCGGACTAGCGGGGCTTCTCACAGATACGCAGTATTTT.

The chain employs TRBV5-4 and TRBJ2-5; TRBD2 matches at 8 bases. TRBJ2-7 explains the end of the DNA better; the J call may be wrong. Per germline, CDR1 SGHNT and CDR2 YYREEE (reference sequence). The CDR3 has 15 residues. CDR3 amino acids: CASRSTGTRSYEQYF. The CDR3 DNA follows: TGTGCCAGCAGGTCGACCGGGACTAGATCCTACGAGCAGTACTTC.

The chain has TRBV7-2 and TRBJ2-2; D not certain. Germline loops: CDR1 SGHTA, CDR2 FQGNSA. The CDR3 covers 12 residues. V gave up 7 bases and J gave up 6 bases, with 9 bases separating them. The CDR3 protein is CASNKDSGELFF. The CDR3 DNA follows: TGTGCCAGCAACAAAGATTCCGGGGAGCTGTTTTTT.

The chain has TRBV7-9 and TRBJ2-7; TRBD1 matches 9 bases. CDR3 length: 14 amino acids. Germline V gives CDR1 SEHNR, CDR2 FQNEAQ (reference sequence). The trim removed 6 bases at V and 6 bases at J, leaving 9 bases unmatched. The CDR3 is CASRPGTGISEQYF. In DNA form, the CDR3 reads TGTGCCAGCAGGCCCGGGACAGGGATCTCCGAGCAGTACTTC.

The chain links TRBV11-2 to TRBJ1-1; D remains ambiguous. The CDR3 has 15 residues. The V gene lost 5 bases and the J gene lost 0 bases, with 13 bases spanning the gap. Germline V lookup: CDR1 SGHAT, CDR2 FQNNGV. CDR3 protein: CASSRRLELNTEAFF. CDR3 in DNA: TGTGCCAGCAGCCGTAGGCTAGAGCTGAACACTGAAGCTTTCTTT. Filled out from reference TRBV11-2 and TRBJ1-1, the complete variable domain reads EAGVAQSPRYKIIEKRQSVAFWCNPISGHATLYWYQQILGQGPKLLIQFQNNGVVDDSQLPKDRFSAERLKGVDSTLKIQPAKLEDSAVYLCASSRRLELNTEAFFGQGTRLTVV.

The chain has TRBV27 and TRBJ2-7; 8 bases line up with TRBD1. Germline V gives CDR1 MNHEY, CDR2 SMNVEV (reference sequence). V trimming: 5 bases; J trimming: 0 bases; junction bases outside the gene matches: 3. CDR3 length: 14 amino acids. The CDR3 nucleotides are TGTGCCAGCAGTGACAGGGGTTCCTCCTACGAGCAGTACTTC. Encoded protein: CASSDRGSSYEQYF.

The chain links TRBV11-2 to TRBJ2-1; 7 bases line up with TRBD2. V dropped 3 bases and J dropped 3; count of bases not matched to a gene: 8. Germline CDR1 is SGHAT and CDR2 is FQNNGV. The length of the CDR3 is 16 residues. The CDR3 nucleotides read TGTGCCAGCAGCTTTACCGGGACTAACTTCTACAATGAGCAGTTCTTC. It is translated as CASSFTGTNFYNEQFF.

This chain joins TRBV5-1 and TRBJ2-2; 10 bases line up with TRBD1. The J segment lost 8 bases and the V segment lost 3 bases, leaving 10 bases of the junction unmatched. CDR1 and CDR2 (germline): SGHRS, YFSETQ. The length of the CDR3 is 16 residues. The CDR3 sequence is CASSWNRDRGRGELFF. The DNA for the CDR3 is TGCGCCAGCAGCTGGAACCGGGACAGGGGTAGGGGGGAGCTGTTTTTT.

The V gene is TRBV4-1, the J gene TRBJ1-2, with D possibly matching TRBD1 (6 bases). Between the trimmed V and J ends, which lost 4 bases and 3 bases, there was a span of 15 bases. CDR3 length equals 15 residues. Germline V lookup: CDR1 MGHRA, CDR2 YSYEKL. As DNA, the CDR3 is TGCGCCAGCAGCCTTCCCCTGGGGGCAGACTATGGCTACACCTTC. Translation gives CASSLPLGADYGYTF.

The chain uses TRBV5-1 and TRBJ2-5, with D possibly being TRBD1 (6 bases). The V gene lost 0 bases and the J gene lost 4 bases, with 13 bases spanning the gap. Germline V lookup: CDR1 SGHRS, CDR2 YFSETQ. This CDR3 contains 15 residues. The CDR3 sequence: CASSLAGGFGETQYF. The DNA of the CDR3 is TGCGCCAGCAGCTTGGCTGGGGGCTTCGGAGAGACCCAGTACTTC.

The genes are TRBV2 and TRBJ1-2, with 10 bases aligning to TRBD1. With 4 bases clipped from V and 2 bases from J, the junction kept 4 bases outside the gene matches. Germline-derived CDR1 and CDR2 are SNHLY and FYNNEI. The CDR3 has 15 residues. In DNA form, the CDR3 reads TGTGCCAGCAGTGTCCCGGGACAGGGGAACTATGGCTACACCTTC. Translating it yields CASSVPGQGNYGYTF.

V and J are TRBV9 and TRBJ2-1; 8 bases match TRBD2. The CDR3 sequence is 16 residues long. Unmatched junction bases numbered 14, after V lost 4 bases and J lost 8 bases. Germline assignment: CDR1 SGDLS and CDR2 YYNGEE. For the CDR3, the DNA is TGTGCCAGCAGCCCACCTACGGGGGGGCGGTTCCATGAGCAGTTCTTC. Translated: CASSPPTGGRFHEQFF.

This chain uses TRBV7-9 with TRBJ2-2; the match to TRBD1 covers 9 bases. The ends lost 5 bases at V and 6 bases at J; junction bases unmatched: 7. From germline, CDR1 is SEHNR and CDR2 FQNEAQ (reference sequence). The CDR3 covers 15 residues. CDR3 loop: CASSHWTGEAGELFF. DNA for the CDR3: TGTGCCAGCAGCCACTGGACAGGGGAGGCCGGGGAGCTGTTTTTT.

The V and J genes are TRBV4-2 and TRBJ2-1, with 12 bases matching TRBD2. Germline loops: CDR1 LGHNA, CDR2 YNFKEQ. The trim removed 3 bases at V and 3 bases at J, leaving 6 bases unmatched. This CDR3 contains 17 residues. In DNA form, the CDR3 reads TGTGCCAGCAGCCATGCCTCTAGCGGGGGGGTCTACAATGAGCAGTTCTTC. It yields the protein CASSHASSGGVYNEQFF.

The chain uses TRBV30 and TRBJ2-7, with a weak D call TRBD2 (6 bases). The CDR3 runs to 11 residues. Trimming removed 8 bases at V and 1 base at J, with 9 bases between. Germline CDR1 GTSNPN, CDR2 SVGIG (reference sequence). The DNA for the CDR3 is TGTGCCGCGGGGCGTTCCTACGAGCAGTACTTC. Its protein product is CAAGRSYEQYF. Complete variable domain (other parts from reference TRBV30 and TRBJ2-7): SQTIHQWPATLVQPVGSPLSLECTVEGTSNPNLYWYRQAAGRGLQLLFYSVGIGQISSEVPQNLSASRPQDRQFILSSKKLLLSDSGFYLCAAGRSYEQYFGPGTRLTVT.

J is TRBJ2-7 and V is TRBV5-4, with TRBD2 matching 8 bases. CDR3 length equals 15 residues. Germline loops: CDR1 SGHNT, CDR2 YYREEE (reference sequence). The V segment lost 2 bases and the J segment 3 bases; nucleotides outside the gene matches: 7. The DNA for the CDR3 is TGTGCCAGCAGCTTAAACGCGGGGGGCCTCTACGAGCAGTACTTC. The encoded protein is CASSLNAGGLYEQYF. The complete variable domain, with remaining parts taken from reference TRBV5-4 and TRBJ2-7, reads ETGVTQSPTHLIKTRGQQVTLRCSSQSGHNTVSWYQQALGQGPQFIFQYYREEENGRGNFPPRFSGLQFPNYSSELNVNALELDDSALYLCASSLNAGGLYEQYFGPGTRLTVT.

This chain connects TRBV13 to TRBJ2-7, with a weak D call TRBD1 (6 bases). Germline V gene data show CDR1 as PRHDT and CDR2 as FYEKMQ (reference sequence). V dropped 4 bases and J dropped 6 bases, with 19 bases sitting between them. This CDR3 spans 15 amino acids. The DNA for the CDR3 is TGTGCCAGCAGCTCGAAATGGGGCAGGGGCGGCGAGCAGTACTTC. The encoded protein is CASSSKWGRGGEQYF.